The clone carrying this T cell receptor beta chain was seen at least ten times. Its antigen is undetermined. RNA transcripts yielded amplified TCR beta CDR3 regions. The HTBI primer set drove a first-round RT-PCR of the TCR CDR3. TCRdb analysed the multiplex PCR reads with MiXCR anew, one entry per CDR3 protein. The sample yields around 400,000 distinct CDR3 sequences, roughly 15% seen once. This record belongs to a study of T cells in Graves' hyperthyroidism and ophthalmopathy. Notes on the study in general: Blood shared most expanded thyroid clonotypes above 0.001. Classification by a 13 V-J model distinguished ophthalmopathy from stable hyperthyroidism.

CDR3 length: 13 residues. Between the trimmed V and J ends, which lost 7 bases and 8 bases, there was a span of 17 bases. Per the germline V gene, CDR1 is SNHLY and CDR2 is FYNNEI. It was uncontrolled infection, other autoimmune disease, pregnancy or lactation that excluded patients. The PBMCs had their origin in around 10 ml of fresh peripheral blood. The sequence came from a woman aged 55-70 years with Graves' ophthalmopathy. The sample consisted of blood. The chain joins TRBV2 to TRBJ2-5, with a tentative D call TRBD1 (6 bases). The CDR3 sequence: CASNLGGRGTQYF. DNA for the CDR3: TGTGCCAGCAACCTTGGGGGCAGGGGAACCCAGTACTTC.